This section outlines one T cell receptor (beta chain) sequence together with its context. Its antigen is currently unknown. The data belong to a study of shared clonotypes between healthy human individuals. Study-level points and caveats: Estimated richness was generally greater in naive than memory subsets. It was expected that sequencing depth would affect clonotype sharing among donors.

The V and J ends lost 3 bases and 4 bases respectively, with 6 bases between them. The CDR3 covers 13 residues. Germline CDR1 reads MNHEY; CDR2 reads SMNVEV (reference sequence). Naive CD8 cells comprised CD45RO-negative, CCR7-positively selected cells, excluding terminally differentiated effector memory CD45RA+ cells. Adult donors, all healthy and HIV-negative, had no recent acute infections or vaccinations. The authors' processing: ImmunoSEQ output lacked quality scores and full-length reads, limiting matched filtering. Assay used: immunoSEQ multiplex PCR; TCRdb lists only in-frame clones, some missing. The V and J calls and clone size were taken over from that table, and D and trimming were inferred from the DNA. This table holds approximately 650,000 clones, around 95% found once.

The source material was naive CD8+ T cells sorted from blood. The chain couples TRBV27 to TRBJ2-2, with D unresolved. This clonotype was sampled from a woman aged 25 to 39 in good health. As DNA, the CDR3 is TGTGCCAGCAGTTTCAGGAGCACCGGGGAGCTGTTTTTT. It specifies CASSFRSTGELFF.